This TCR beta chain was found in a study of neurological immune-mediated disorders. V lost 3 bases, J lost 1 base, and 14 bases lay in between. This CDR3 contains 17 residues. Germline lookup yields CDR1 SGHRS and CDR2 YFSETQ. TCRdb re-derived calls from the 5' RACE reads in MiXCR, one entry per CDR3 protein. This sample yields 55,000 to 65,000 distinct CDR3 sequences, of which about 4% are seen a single time; roughly 2.2% belongs to the top ten. This clonotype appeared many times. The unsorted libraries were prepared from 2 million PBMCs (stored at -80 C). Specimen: PBMCs. This sequence joins TRBV5-1 and TRBJ2-6; weak D call: TRBD1 (5 bases). The receptor was isolated from a woman aged 45 to 65 with multiple sclerosis. In nucleotides, the CDR3 is TGCGCCAGCAGCTCCCAGGGTTCTCGATCTGGGGCCAACGTCCTGACTTTC. Translating gives CASSSQGSRSGANVLTF. The full variable domain, in which reference TRBV5-1 and TRBJ2-6 provide the parts outside the CDR3, is KAGVTQTPRYLIKTRGQQVTLSCSPISGHRSVSWYQQTPGQGLQFLFEYFSETQRNKGNFPGRFSGRQFSNSRSEMNVSTLELGDSALYLCASSSQGSRSGANVLTFGAGSRLTVL.